This T cell receptor beta chain was recorded in a study of CD8 T cells in Susac syndrome. Trimming removed 4 bases from V and 3 bases from J, with 10 bases in between. The CDR3 extends over 14 amino acids. CDR1 is SEHNR and CDR2 is FQNEAQ in the germline V gene (reference sequence). Multiple sclerosis controls were treatment-naive patients with stable or active relapsing-remitting disease. Random hexamers were used to reverse transcribe an amount of about 0.5 to 1 ug RNA. Amplification of TCR beta CDR3 by immunoSEQ multiplex PCR spanned 54 Vbeta and 13 Jbeta. TCRdb passed the immunoSEQ multiplex PCR reads through MiXCR, listing each CDR3 protein once. The sample consists of roughly 400,000 distinct CDR3 sequences, approximately 85% of them appearing once.

Sequencing was carried out using CD8+ T cells from PBMCs. The TCR sequence derives from a human donor with multiple sclerosis. The rearrangement uses TRBV7-9 and TRBJ2-1, with D unclear. As DNA, the CDR3 is TGTGCCAGCAGCTCGATAGTATTCTACAATGAGCAGTTCTTC. Protein sequence: CASSSIVFYNEQFF. The full variable domain, its missing parts supplied by reference TRBV7-9 and TRBJ2-1, is DTGVSQNPRHKITKRGQNVTFRCDPISEHNRLYWYRQTLGQGPEFLTYFQNEAQLEKSRLLSDRFSAERPKGSFSTLEIQRTEQGDSAMYLCASSSIVFYNEQFFGPGTRLTVL.